This T cell receptor beta chain was sequenced in a study of CD8 T cells in Susac syndrome. Reverse transcription of about 0.45 to 1 ug RNA used random hexamers. TCRdb re-analysed the immunoSEQ multiplex PCR reads in MiXCR, keeping a single row per CDR3 protein. The sample records approximately 160,000 distinct CDR3 sequences, roughly 95% being singletons. V lost 3 bases to trimming and J lost 2 bases; unmatched junction nucleotides: 5. This CDR3 region has 15 residues. This clonotype came up once. Peripheral blood CD8+ and CD4+ T cells were profiled by TCR beta sequencing. This chain uses TRBV12-3 or TRBV12-4 with TRBJ2-5; 8 bases map to TRBD2. The sample taken for sequencing was CD4+ T cells from PBMCs. This receptor was identified in a human donor with multiple sclerosis. DNA of the CDR3: TGTGCCAGCAGTTTCCCTAGCGGGCAACAAGAGACCCAGTACTTC. Residues: CASSFPSGQQETQYF.